Each of the 15 T cell receptor beta chains below was sequenced from the same sample in a study of shared clonotypes between healthy human individuals. Clones were sequenced by immunoSEQ multiplex PCR, and TCRdb holds only the in-frame ones, with some missing. The sample shows 2 million to 3 million clones, over 85% of them seen only once. Sequenced: naive CD4+ T cells from PBMCs. Subset in this sample: CD45RA+ positively selected. All receptors come from a man aged 18 to 35 in good health. Some clones in this sample may be carry-over from other donors' samples.

This rearrangement joins TRBV5-1 to TRBJ2-7; either TRBD1 or TRBD2 may supply D (5 bases each). This CDR3 is built from 15 residues. From germline, CDR1 is SGHRS and CDR2 YFSETQ. V was shortened by 0 bases and J by 2 bases, with 12 bases between the two germline ends. CDR3: CASSLGDGDAYEQYF. The CDR3 DNA reads TGCGCCAGCAGCTTGGGGGACGGGGACGCCTACGAGCAGTACTTC.

This chain uses TRBV2 with TRBJ1-2; D not resolved. CDR1 is SNHLY and CDR2 is FYNNEI in the germline V gene. Trimming pared 6 bases from V and 1 base from J, leaving 9 bases between. CDR3 length equals 13 residues. The CDR3 here is CASRSDLNYGYTF. Written as DNA, the CDR3 is TGTGCCAGCAGGTCCGACCTTAACTATGGCTACACCTTC.

This clone showed up just once. This chain joins TRBV27 and TRBJ1-3; 10 positions agree with TRBD1. The CDR3 has 18 residues. The germline CDR1 and CDR2 sequences are MNHEY and SMNVEV (reference sequence). With 6 bases clipped from V and 9 bases from J, the junction kept 20 bases outside the gene matches. In nucleotides, the CDR3 is TGTGCCAGCAGCTATCCCTCTACCTCCGGGACAGGGGCGGTCACCATATATTTT. It yields the protein CASSYPSTSGTGAVTIYF.

The chain couples TRBV7-8 to TRBJ1-2; the D is unclear. The ends were cut back, 6 bases at V and 4 bases at J, with 15 bases in the middle. CDR3 length equals 14 residues. CDR1 and CDR2 from the germline V gene are SGHVS and FQNEAQ. CDR3 sequence reads: CASRKTDKGYGYTF. The CDR3 DNA sequence: TGTGCCAGCAGGAAAACCGACAAAGGCTATGGCTACACCTTC.

This rearrangement joins TRBV7-9 to TRBJ1-1; D is unresolved. CDR1 and CDR2 from the germline V gene are SEHNR and FQNEAQ (reference sequence). Trimming left V 8 bases short and J 0 bases short, with 13 bases between. This CDR3 is built from 14 residues. CDR3 loop: CASFGEGLNTEAFF. The CDR3, as DNA: TGTGCCAGCTTTGGGGAAGGCTTGAACACTGAAGCTTTCTTT.

The CDR3 sequence: CASSLGPLYNEQFF. CDR3 nucleotides: TGCGCCAGCAGCTTGGGGCCACTTTACAATGAGCAGTTCTTC. This rearrangement joins TRBV5-1 to TRBJ2-1; D is ambiguous. Germline V lookup: CDR1 SGHRS, CDR2 YFSETQ. This CDR3 region has 14 residues. V lost 0 bases, J lost 4 bases, and 8 bases lay in between.

The chain employs TRBV18 and TRBJ1-1; D is unclear. CDR1 and CDR2 from the germline V gene are KGHSH and LQKENI. This CDR3 is 15 amino acids long. V lost 1 base and J 1 base, leaving 10 bases between the germline ends. This CDR3 is CASSPRISQNTEAFF. For the CDR3, the DNA is TGTGCCAGCTCACCACGGATCAGCCAGAACACTGAAGCTTTCTTT.

The CDR3 DNA reads as TGCGCCAGCAGCCATTTCGGACAGGGGGCCCCCTACGAGCAGTACTTC. Amino acids: CASSHFGQGAPYEQYF. V and J are TRBV4-1 and TRBJ2-7; 11 bases are shared with TRBD1. From germline, CDR1 is MGHRA and CDR2 YSYEKL. This CDR3 spans 16 amino acids. V lost 3 bases to trimming and J lost 2 bases; unmatched junction nucleotides: 6.

The rearrangement uses TRBV28 and TRBJ2-5; D may be TRBD1 (5 bases). The V end was cut by 5 bases, the J end by 5 bases, with 15 bases between. The CDR3 spans 14 residues. The germline gives CDR1 MDHEN, CDR2 SYDVKM. This CDR3 reads CASSRPRDRETQYF. CDR3 sequence (DNA): TGTGCCAGCAGTCGCCCCAGGGATCGGGAGACCCAGTACTTC.

This rearrangement joins TRBV28 to TRBJ2-1; D is perhaps TRBD2 (5 bases). Deletions cut 7 bases from V and 8 bases from J, with 24 bases between. CDR1 and CDR2 (germline): MDHEN, SYDVKM. This CDR3 has 16 amino acids. CDR3 sequence reads: CASNSLEERRRYEQFF. The CDR3 DNA reads TGTGCCAGCAATAGTTTGGAGGAGAGGAGGCGGTATGAGCAGTTCTTC.

The V call is TRBV10-3, the J call TRBJ2-5; tentatively, D is TRBD1 (6 bases). The V gene lost 8 bases and the J gene lost 5 bases, with 15 bases spanning the gap. Per germline, CDR1 ENHRY and CDR2 SYGVKD. The CDR3 runs to 13 residues. Here the CDR3 DNA reads TGTGCCATCCGCAGGGGCTTTGGGGAGACCCAGTACTTC. Protein product: CAIRRGFGETQYF.

J is TRBJ2-1 and V is TRBV18; tentatively, D is TRBD2 (5 bases). This CDR3 has 16 residues. Trimming removed 3 bases from V and 1 base from J, with 13 bases in between. Germline V gene sequence: CDR1 KGHSH, CDR2 LQKENI. The CDR3 sequence is CASSPVLGLSYNEQFF. CDR3 bases: TGTGCCAGCTCACCGGTGCTCGGACTGTCCTACAATGAGCAGTTCTTC.

The gene calls are TRBV7-8 and TRBJ2-7, with 8 bases lining up with TRBD1. The V gene end was trimmed by 6 bases and the J gene end by 2 bases; junction bases not matched to a gene: 9. Germline V CDR1 and CDR2: SGHVS, FQNEAQ. This CDR3 comprises 15 residues. Here the CDR3 reads CASSQLRDRPYEQYF. The CDR3 DNA reads as TGTGCCAGCAGTCAACTCCGGGACAGGCCCTACGAGCAGTACTTC.

The V and J genes are TRBV5-1 and TRBJ2-1; TRBD1 aligns across 8 bases. The germline V gene has CDR1 SGHRS and CDR2 YFSETQ. CDR3 length: 16 residues. V lost 3 bases and J lost 8; bases outside the gene matches: 13. In DNA form, the CDR3 reads TGCGCCAGCAGCTACCCGACAGGGGTGTTAGCGGATGAGCAGTTCTTC. It encodes CASSYPTGVLADEQFF.

The chain joins TRBV25-1 to TRBJ2-1; 9 bases map to TRBD1. CDR3 length: 15 residues. V shed 5 bases and J 5 bases; nucleotides not matched to a gene: 7. Germline assignment: CDR1 MGHDK and CDR2 SYGVNS. Here the CDR3 DNA reads TGTGCCAGCAGTCATCGGGACAGGGCTAACAATGAGCAGTTCTTC. Translation gives CASSHRDRANNEQFF.